A single sample is the source of the 10 T cell receptor beta chains below, sequenced in a study of blood T cell repertoires in COVID-19. The protocol was immunoSEQ multiplex PCR, while the TCRdb copy is restricted to in-frame clones and leaves out a portion. The sample carries roughly 170,000 clones, less than 85% recorded once. The sequenced sample was peripheral blood. The receptors were gathered from an elderly woman with acute or convalescent COVID-19.

The rearrangement links TRBV7-8 to TRBJ1-5; perhaps TRBD1 as D (5 bases). Trimming left V 3 bases short and J 4 bases short, with 16 bases between. The CDR3 covers 16 residues. Germline CDR1 SGHVS, CDR2 FQNEAQ. Written as DNA, the CDR3 is TGTGCCAGCAGCTTTCTCGGCGGGACCATGAATCAGCCCCAGCATTTT. This translates into CASSFLGGTMNQPQHF.

The chain is built from TRBV18 and TRBJ2-2; 7 bases fit TRBD2. In germline, CDR1 is KGHSH, CDR2 LQKENI. After removal of 8 bases from V and 6 bases from J, the junction contained 9 bases not matched to a gene. This CDR3 contains 14 residues. The CDR3 DNA sequence: TGTGCCAGCCACAGTTGGCGGGAGTCCGGGGAGCTGTTTTTT. Its protein is CASHSWRESGELFF.

A few counts support this clone. The gene calls are TRBV5-1 and TRBJ2-2; TRBD2 matches at 12 bases. CDR3 length: 17 amino acids. Trimming took 1 base from V and 7 from J; bases not matched to a gene: 8. Germline CDR1 SGHRS, CDR2 YFSETQ. CDR3 DNA sequence: TGCGCCAGCAGCTTGACAACTAGCGGGAGGTCTATCGGGGAGCTGTTTTTT. Its translation: CASSLTTSGRSIGELFF.

The chain uses TRBV7-2 and TRBJ1-4; D call uncertain. Trimming took 6 bases from V and 3 from J, leaving 11 bases between them. CDR1 is SGHTA, CDR2 FQGNSA, per germline. The CDR3 is 14 residues long. The CDR3 DNA follows: TGTGCCAGCAGATACGCGGGGTCTAATGAAAAACTGTTTTTT. It specifies CASRYAGSNEKLFF.

This chain links TRBV3-1 (or the pseudogene TRBV3-2) with TRBJ2-6; TRBD1 agrees at 7 bases. V was clipped by 3 bases and J by 1 base; unmatched bases: 3. Germline CDR1 and CDR2: LGHDT and YNNKEL (reference sequence). This CDR3 is built from 16 residues. The CDR3 nucleotides are TGTGCCAGCAGCCATTGGACAGGATCTGGGGCCAACGTCCTGACTTTC. Amino acids: CASSHWTGSGANVLTF.

The chain has TRBV7-9 and TRBJ2-5; 9 bases align to TRBD1. Losses at the gene ends were 0 bases for V and 5 bases for J; bases not matched to a gene: 10. Germline assignment: CDR1 SEHNR and CDR2 FQNEAQ (reference sequence). This CDR3 region has 17 residues. This CDR3 is CASSLAPRGTGLETQYF. The CDR3 nucleotides read TGTGCCAGCAGCTTAGCCCCGCGTGGGACAGGGTTGGAGACCCAGTACTTC.

The chain carries TRBV24-1 and TRBJ2-7, with TRBD2 matching 9 bases. CDR1 is KGHDR, CDR2 SFDVKD, per germline. The CDR3 is 13 residues long. J gave up 5 bases and V 5 bases, and 3 bases lay outside the gene matches. The CDR3 here is CATSVSGSHEQYF. The CDR3 DNA reads TGTGCCACCAGTGTTAGCGGGAGCCACGAGCAGTACTTC.

V and J are TRBV3-1 (or the pseudogene TRBV3-2) and TRBJ2-3; 12 positions match TRBD2. The germline gives CDR1 LGHDT, CDR2 YNNKEL (reference sequence). With V trimmed by 0 bases and J by 1 base, 8 bases remained unmatched. The CDR3 is made up of 19 amino acids. The CDR3 here is CASSQERLAGESGTDTQYF. DNA for the CDR3: TGTGCCAGCAGCCAAGAACGACTAGCGGGAGAATCGGGCACAGATACGCAGTATTTT.

The chain couples TRBV9 to TRBJ1-4; D is perhaps TRBD1 (5 bases). V was clipped by 4 bases and J by 3 bases, with 13 bases between them. The CDR3 is 15 amino acids. Germline V gives CDR1 SGDLS, CDR2 YYNGEE. CDR3 sequence reads: CASSPGVLANEKLFF. As DNA, the CDR3 is TGTGCCAGCAGCCCGGGGGTGCTCGCTAATGAAAAACTGTTTTTT.

This clone occurred once. The V gene is TRBV18, the J gene TRBJ2-1, with 7 bases identical to TRBD2. V lost 3 bases to trimming and J lost 3 bases; unmatched junction nucleotides: 11. CDR3 size: 17 residues. Germline loops: CDR1 KGHSH, CDR2 LQKENI. The DNA of the CDR3 is TGTGCCAGCTCACCTTTGTTTCGGCTAGCGGACTACAATGAGCAGTTCTTC. Amino acids: CASSPLFRLADYNEQFF. Using reference TRBV18 and TRBJ2-1 for the parts outside the CDR3, the full variable domain is NAGVMQNPRHLVRRRGQEARLRCSPMKGHSHVYWYRQLPEEGLKFMVYLQKENIIDESGMPKERFSAEFPKEGPSILRIQQVVRGDSAAYFCASSPLFRLADYNEQFFGPGTRLTVL.